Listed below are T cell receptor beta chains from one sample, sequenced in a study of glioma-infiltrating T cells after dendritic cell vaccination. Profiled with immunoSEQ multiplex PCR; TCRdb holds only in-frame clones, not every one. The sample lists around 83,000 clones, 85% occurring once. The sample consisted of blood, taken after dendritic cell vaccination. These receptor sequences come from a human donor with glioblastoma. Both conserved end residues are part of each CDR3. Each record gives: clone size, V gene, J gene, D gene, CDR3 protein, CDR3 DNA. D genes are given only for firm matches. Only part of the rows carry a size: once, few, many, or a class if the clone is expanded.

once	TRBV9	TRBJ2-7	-	CASSVARSGYEQYF	TGTGCCAGCAGCGTAGCCCGATCAGGGTACGAGCAGTACTTC
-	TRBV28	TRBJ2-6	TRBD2	CASSSGLMGLAGGLSGANVLTF	TGTGCCAGCAGTTCGGGACTAATGGGACTAGCGGGAGGGCTCTCTGGGGCCAACGTCCTGACTTTC
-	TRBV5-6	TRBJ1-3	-	CASSFWFTALGGNTIYF	TGTGCCAGCAGCTTCTGGTTCACTGCGCTAGGTGGAAACACCATATATTTT
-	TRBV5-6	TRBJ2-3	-	CASSLRRQLADTQYF	TGTGCCAGCAGCTTGAGACGGCAACTAGCAGATACGCAGTATTTT
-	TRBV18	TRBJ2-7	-	CASSPPGTRYEQYF	TGTGCCAGCTCACCTCCAGGAACCCGGTACGAGCAGTACTTC
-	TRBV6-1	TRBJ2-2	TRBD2	CASSGLTGGNTGELFF	TGTGCCAGCAGTGGCCTAACGGGGGGAAACACCGGGGAGCTGTTTTTT
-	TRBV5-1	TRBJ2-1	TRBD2	CASSLDTSGSIPFF	TGCGCCAGCAGCTTGGATACTAGCGGGAGCATTCCGTTCTTC
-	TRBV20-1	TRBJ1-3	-	CSAPQGNTIYF	TGCAGCGCCCCCCAGGGAAACACCATATATTTT
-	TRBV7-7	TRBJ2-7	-	CASSLGQGDTYEQYF	TGTGCCAGCAGCTTAGGGCAGGGCGACACCTACGAGCAGTACTTC
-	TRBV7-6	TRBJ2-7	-	CASSLGLGPSSYEQYF	TGTGCCAGCAGCTTAGGGTTGGGCCCCAGCTCCTACGAGCAGTACTTC
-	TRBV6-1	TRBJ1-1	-	CASSEVRTEAFF	TGTGCCAGCAGTGAAGTGAGGACTGAAGCTTTCTTT
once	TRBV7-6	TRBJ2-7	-	CASSVGGSAAYEQYF	TGTGCCAGCAGCGTAGGAGGATCGGCTGCCTACGAGCAGTACTTC
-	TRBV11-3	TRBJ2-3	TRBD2	CASSRGGPNTDTQYF	TGTGCCAGCAGTCGCGGGGGGCCCAACACAGATACGCAGTATTTT
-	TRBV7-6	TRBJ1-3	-	CASSSGRHGNTIYF	TGTGCCAGCAGCTCGGGAAGACATGGAAACACCATATATTTT
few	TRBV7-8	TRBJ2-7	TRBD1	CASSLGTGGESSYEQYF	TGTGCCAGCAGCTTAGGGACAGGGGGCGAGAGCTCCTACGAGCAGTACTTC
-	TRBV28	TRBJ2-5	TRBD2	CASSQGTSGRRETQYF	TGTGCCAGCAGTCAGGGGACTAGCGGGCGTAGGGAGACCCAGTACTTC
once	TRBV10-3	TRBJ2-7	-	CAISDPGTLSTYEQYF	TGTGCCATCAGTGACCCCGGGACTTTGTCAACCTACGAGCAGTACTTC
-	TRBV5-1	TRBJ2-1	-	CASSVQGRSGNEQFF	TGCGCCAGCAGCGTACAGGGTAGGAGTGGGAATGAGCAGTTCTTC
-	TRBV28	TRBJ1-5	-	CASSFSGNQPQHF	TGTGCCAGCAGTTTCTCAGGAAATCAGCCCCAGCATTTT
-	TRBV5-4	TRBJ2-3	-	CASSPDYSTDTQYF	TGTGCCAGCAGCCCTGACTACTCCACAGATACGCAGTATTTT
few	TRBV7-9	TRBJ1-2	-	CASSLRESRYTF	TGTGCCAGCAGCCTCCGAGAGTCCCGCTACACCTTC
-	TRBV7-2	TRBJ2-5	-	CASSLDPAQYF	TGTGCCAGCAGCTTAGATCCGGCCCAGTACTTC
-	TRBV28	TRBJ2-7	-	CASNFVRGPPAEQYF	TGTGCCAGCAACTTTGTTAGGGGCCCTCCTGCCGAGCAGTACTTC
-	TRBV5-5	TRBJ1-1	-	CASSLQQRGTEAFF	TGTGCCAGCAGCTTACAACAAAGGGGCACTGAAGCTTTCTTT
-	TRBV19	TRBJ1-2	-	CASRPRAPPYYGYTF	TGTGCCAGTAGGCCCAGGGCCCCCCCTTACTATGGCTACACCTTC
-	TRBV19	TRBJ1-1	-	CASKASGVPEAFF	TGTGCCAGTAAGGCGTCAGGTGTTCCTGAAGCTTTCTTT
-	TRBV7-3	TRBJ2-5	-	CASSLTGALGWETQYF	TGTGCCAGCAGCTTAACGGGGGCGTTGGGATGGGAGACCCAGTACTTC
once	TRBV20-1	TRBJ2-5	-	CSAPPGETQYF	TGCAGTGCTCCCCCAGGGGAGACCCAGTACTTC
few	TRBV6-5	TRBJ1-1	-	CASSPLATIGTEAFF	TGTGCCAGCAGTCCGCTGGCGACTATCGGGACTGAAGCTTTCTTT
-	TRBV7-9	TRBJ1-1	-	CASTDAGGMNTEAFF	TGTGCCAGTACGGACGCGGGGGGCATGAACACTGAAGCTTTCTTT
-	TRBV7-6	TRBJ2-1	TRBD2	CASSPRGRGKYNEQFF	TGTGCCAGCAGCCCCCGGGGGAGGGGAAAGTACAATGAGCAGTTCTTC
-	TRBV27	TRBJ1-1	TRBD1	CASSPLGQGGNTEAFF	TGTGCCAGCAGTCCCCTCGGACAGGGGGGGAACACTGAAGCTTTCTTT
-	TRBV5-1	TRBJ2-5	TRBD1	CASSLQTGGAEETQYF	TGCGCCAGCAGCTTGCAGACAGGGGGCGCAGAGGAGACCCAGTACTTC
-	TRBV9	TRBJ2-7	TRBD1	CASSVGLGQDDYEQYF	TGTGCCAGCAGCGTAGGACTGGGACAGGATGACTACGAGCAGTACTTC
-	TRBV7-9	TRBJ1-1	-	CASSLGRPLEAFF	TGTGCCAGCAGCTTAGGGCGGCCGCTTGAAGCTTTCTTT
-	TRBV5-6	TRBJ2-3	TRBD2	CASSRGGGTDTQYF	TGTGCCAGCAGCCGGGGAGGGGGCACAGATACGCAGTATTTT
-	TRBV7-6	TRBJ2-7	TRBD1	CASSLTGGEYEQYF	TGTGCCAGCAGCCTGACAGGGGGCGAGTACGAGCAGTACTTC
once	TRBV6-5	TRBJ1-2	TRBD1	CASSERQGGVYGYTF	TGTGCCAGCAGCGAACGACAGGGGGGTGTCTATGGCTACACCTTC
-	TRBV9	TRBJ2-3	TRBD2	CASSASGGTDTQYF	TGTGCCAGCAGCGCGTCGGGGGGAACAGATACGCAGTATTTT
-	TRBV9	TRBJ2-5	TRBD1	CASSAGTGGPQETQYF	TGTGCCAGCAGCGCTGGGACAGGGGGTCCTCAAGAGACCCAGTACTTC
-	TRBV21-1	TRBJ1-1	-	CASKTLSNRGDTEAFF	TGTGCCAGCAAAACCTTATCCAACAGGGGGGACACTGAAGCTTTCTTT
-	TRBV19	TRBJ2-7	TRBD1	CASRTSGTAYHEQYF	TGTGCCAGTAGGACATCTGGGACAGCTTACCACGAGCAGTACTTC
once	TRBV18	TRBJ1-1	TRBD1	CASSPGPGTVNTEAFF	TGTGCCAGCTCACCAGGTCCCGGGACAGTGAACACTGAAGCTTTCTTT
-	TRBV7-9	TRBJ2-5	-	CASSLGAVPLAQYF	TGTGCCAGCAGCTTAGGGGCAGTGCCCTTGGCCCAGTACTTC
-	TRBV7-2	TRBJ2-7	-	CASSPTGWYEQYF	TGTGCCAGCAGCCCGACTGGATGGTACGAGCAGTACTTC
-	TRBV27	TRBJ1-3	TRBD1	CASSRDRAGNTIYF	TGTGCCAGCAGTCGGGACAGGGCCGGAAACACCATATATTTT
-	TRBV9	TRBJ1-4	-	CASSVVGQGLEKLFF	TGTGCCAGCAGCGTAGTGGGCCAGGGGTTGGAAAAACTGTTTTTT
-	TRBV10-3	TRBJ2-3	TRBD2	CATQAGGPSDTQYF	TGTGCCACCCAAGCGGGGGGGCCCTCAGATACGCAGTATTTT
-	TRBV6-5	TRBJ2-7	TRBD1	CASRPPGQGIYEQYF	TGTGCCAGCAGGCCTCCGGGACAGGGGATCTACGAGCAGTACTTC
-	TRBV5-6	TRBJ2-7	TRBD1	CASSTGQVLSVQYF	TGTGCCAGCAGCACCGGACAGGTCCTAAGTGTGCAGTACTTC
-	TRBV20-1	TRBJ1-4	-	CSAPAGEKLFF	TGCAGTGCTCCTGCTGGGGAGAAACTGTTTTTT
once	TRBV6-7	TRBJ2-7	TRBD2	CASSYSTGTSATSYEQYF	TGTGCCAGCAGTTACTCAACCGGGACTAGCGCGACGAGCTACGAGCAGTACTTC
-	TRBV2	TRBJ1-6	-	CASSEARGLSTSPLHF	TGTGCCAGCAGTGAAGCAAGGGGCCTTTCGACTTCACCCCTCCACTTT
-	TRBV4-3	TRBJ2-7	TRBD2	CASSQVSGASYEQYF	TGCGCCAGCAGCCAAGTGAGCGGGGCCTCCTACGAGCAGTACTTC